This record covers a single T cell receptor beta chain. What it binds is unknown. Germline loops: CDR1 SEHNR, CDR2 FQNEAQ (reference sequence). V trimming: 5 bases; J trimming: 4 bases; junction bases outside the gene matches: 6. The CDR3 sequence is 14 residues long. Time point here: persistent/refractory GD, antithyroid drugs over 5 years with positive TRAb. Construction of the TCR library relied on RNA isolated from PBMCs. As a group, patients came from one endocrinology department in Xi'an, China. The data were taken from a study of regulatory T cells in long-lasting Graves disease. Study-level background: A definition of persistent Graves' disease required over 5 years of antithyroid drugs plus positive TSH receptor antibodies.

For TCR beta, libraries came from iRepertoire HTBI primers and Arm-PCR of CDR3 regions. In the authors' workflow: Identification yielded 55 to 75 TRBV and approximately 13 TRBJ segments across samples. TCRdb re-called the multiplex PCR reads through MiXCR, storing one row per CDR3 protein. The V and J calls and clone size come from TCRdb's table, not from the authors' own analysis. The sample gives 250,000 to 300,000 distinct CDR3 sequences, 22% of which show up once; about 56% is in the top ten. Overall study results and limits: Persistent Graves' disease cases displayed lower TCR diversity than newly diagnosed ones.

The source material was peripheral blood mononuclear cells (PBMCs), sampled when the disease was refractory, from a patient treated with antithyroid drugs. The rearrangement links TRBV7-9 to TRBJ1-2; 8 bases fit TRBD1. The clonotype was recovered from a female donor with Graves disease. CDR3 coding DNA: TGTGCCAGCAGCCTCGGACAGGGTCTCTATGGCTACACCTTC. Protein product: CASSLGQGLYGYTF.